In this sample, the clone carrying this T cell receptor (beta chain) turned up a few times. What it binds is unknown. This sample is part of a study of response to subunit inactivated influenza vaccine. The study's findings and limits: It was suggested by the authors that few new T cells are recruited by each seasonal influenza vaccination.

TCRdb ran MiXCR on the RT-PCR reads and lists one entry per CDR3 protein. The sample shows about 240,000 distinct CDR3 sequences, 9% to 15% of them seen only once. This CDR3 has 16 residues. CDR1 is MDHEN, CDR2 SYDVKM, per germline. Trimming took 5 bases from V and 3 from J, leaving 18 bases between them. The sample was non-naive T cells sorted from PBMCs, taken 14 to 15 days before vaccination. The V and J genes are TRBV28 and TRBJ2-3; D is possibly TRBD1 or TRBD2 (6 bases each). The receptor's source is a man aged 50-59 years who received an inactivated influenza vaccine. The CDR3 DNA reads TGTGCCAGCAGTCCCCTGGGGGGCTTATTAACAGATACGCAGTATTTT. It yields the protein CASSPLGGLLTDTQYF.